A selection of T cell receptor beta chains follows, all from one sample in a study of OX40 agonist ivuxolimab in advanced cancers. The assay was immunoSEQ multiplex PCR, and TCRdb's table has in-frame clones only and misses some. The table lists 65,000 to 90,000 clones, roughly 85% of them singletons. The material was CD4+ or CD8+ T cells sorted from blood, obtained in a trial of the OX40 agonist ivuxolimab. The source is an adult with an advanced solid tumor such as melanoma, head and neck, liver or kidney cancer. CDR3s include the opening cysteine and the closing phenylalanine or tryptophan. The D gene is left open where the match is weak. Not every row has a clone size; where given, it reads once, few, many or a size class.

CDR3 protein	CDR3 DNA	clone size	D gene	V gene	J gene
CASSFGTTYEQYF	TGTGCCAGCAGCTTCGGGACAACCTACGAGCAGTACTTC	NA	NA	TRBV11-2	TRBJ2-7
CASSQADRGTDTQYF	TGCGCCAGCAGCCAGGCCGACAGGGGTACGGATACGCAGTATTTT	NA	TRBD1	TRBV4-1	TRBJ2-3
CASSPVDVDTQYF	TGCGCCAGCAGCCCCGTCGATGTCGATACGCAGTATTTT	NA	NA	TRBV4-1	TRBJ2-3
CASSPRLARELFF	TGTGCCAGCAGCCCCCGACTAGCCCGGGAGCTGTTTTTT	NA	TRBD2	TRBV9	TRBJ2-2
CASSAILAGNEQFF	TGTGCCAGCAGTGCAATCCTAGCGGGAAATGAGCAGTTCTTC	NA	TRBD2	TRBV6-1	TRBJ2-1
CASSVGQGAYGYTF	TGTGCCAGCAGCGTAGGACAGGGGGCTTATGGCTACACCTTC	once	TRBD1	TRBV9	TRBJ1-2
CASRPQGFVSPLHF	TGTGCCAGCCGCCCACAGGGGTTTGTTTCACCCCTCCACTTT	NA	TRBD1	TRBV6-5	TRBJ1-6
CASSRGRENIQYF	TGCGCCAGCAGCCGAGGGCGGGAAAACATTCAGTACTTC	NA	NA	TRBV5-1	TRBJ2-4
CASSVRDRGNDEQFF	TGTGCCAGCAGCGTGAGGGACAGGGGGAACGATGAGCAGTTCTTC	NA	TRBD1	TRBV9	TRBJ2-1
CAWSVGRYEQYF	TGTGCCTGGAGTGTAGGGCGCTACGAGCAGTACTTC	NA	NA	TRBV30	TRBJ2-7